This TCR beta chain was captured in a study of cytomegalovirus exposure and HLA in healthy donors. Regarding the study as a whole: Several of the most significant clusters appeared linked to common viral pathogens, based on a later analysis. The authors later linked a missense DCLRE1C variant to TCR beta V- and J-gene trimming.

In the case of this clone: Its cognate antigen is unknown.

CDR3 length: 15 amino acids. CDR1 SGHRS and CDR2 YFSETQ come from the germline V gene. Trimming shortened V by 4 bases and J by 3 bases, and 17 bases separated the two germline ends. PCR employed 60 Vbeta and 13 Jbeta primers. Produced via immunoSEQ multiplex PCR; TCRdb's table is partial and in-frame only. The table shows approximately 150,000 clones, with around 78% occurring only once. This clonotype was obtained from a man aged 35-49 years in good health and CMV-seronegative. The material sequenced was PBMCs. The chain employs TRBV5-1 and TRBJ2-7; D possibly corresponds to TRBD1 (5 bases). CDR3 protein: CASSEFADTSYEQYF. CDR3 in DNA: TGCGCCAGCAGCGAGTTCGCGGACACCAGCTACGAGCAGTACTTC.